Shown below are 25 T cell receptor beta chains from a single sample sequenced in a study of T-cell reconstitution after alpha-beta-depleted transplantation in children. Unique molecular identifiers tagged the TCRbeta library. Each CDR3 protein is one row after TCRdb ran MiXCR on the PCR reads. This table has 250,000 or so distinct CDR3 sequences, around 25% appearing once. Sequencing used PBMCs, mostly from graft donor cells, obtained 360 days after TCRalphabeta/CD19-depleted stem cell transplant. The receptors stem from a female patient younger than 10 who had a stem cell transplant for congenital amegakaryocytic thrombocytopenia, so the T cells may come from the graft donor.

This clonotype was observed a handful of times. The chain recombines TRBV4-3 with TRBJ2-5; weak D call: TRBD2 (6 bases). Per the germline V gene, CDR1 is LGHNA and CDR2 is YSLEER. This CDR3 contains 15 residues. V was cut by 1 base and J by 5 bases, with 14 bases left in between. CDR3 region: CASSQAGLQWETQYF. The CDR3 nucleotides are TGCGCCAGCAGCCAAGCAGGACTACAATGGGAGACCCAGTACTTC.

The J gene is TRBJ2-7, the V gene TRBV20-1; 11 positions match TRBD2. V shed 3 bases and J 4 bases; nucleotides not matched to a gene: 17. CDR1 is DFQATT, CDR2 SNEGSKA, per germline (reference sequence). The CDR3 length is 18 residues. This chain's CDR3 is CSASHTLGLAGGHYEQYF. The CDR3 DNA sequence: TGCAGTGCTAGCCACACATTGGGTTTAGCGGGAGGGCATTACGAGCAGTACTTC.

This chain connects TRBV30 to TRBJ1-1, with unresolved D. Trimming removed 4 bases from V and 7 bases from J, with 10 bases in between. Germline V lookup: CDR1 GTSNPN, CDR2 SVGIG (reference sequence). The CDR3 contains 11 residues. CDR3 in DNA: TGTGCCTGGACTACGTGGAGTGAAGCTTTCTTT. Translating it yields CAWTTWSEAFF.

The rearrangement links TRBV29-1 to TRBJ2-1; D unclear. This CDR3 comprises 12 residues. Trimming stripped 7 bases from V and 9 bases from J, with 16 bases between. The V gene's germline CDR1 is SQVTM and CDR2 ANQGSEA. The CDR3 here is CSAWELESEQFF. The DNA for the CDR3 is TGCAGCGCCTGGGAATTGGAGAGTGAGCAGTTCTTC.

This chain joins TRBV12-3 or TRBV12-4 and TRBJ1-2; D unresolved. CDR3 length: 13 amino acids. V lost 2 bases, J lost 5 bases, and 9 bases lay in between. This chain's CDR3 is CASSLSPGYGYTF. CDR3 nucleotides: TGTGCCAGCAGTTTAAGTCCCGGATATGGCTACACCTTC.

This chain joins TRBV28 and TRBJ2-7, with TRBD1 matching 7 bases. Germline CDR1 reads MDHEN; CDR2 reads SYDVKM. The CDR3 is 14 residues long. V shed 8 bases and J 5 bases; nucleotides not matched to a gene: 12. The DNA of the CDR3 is TGTGCCAGCTCTTCCGGGTCAGGGGGTAACGAGCAGTACTTC. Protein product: CASSSGSGGNEQYF.

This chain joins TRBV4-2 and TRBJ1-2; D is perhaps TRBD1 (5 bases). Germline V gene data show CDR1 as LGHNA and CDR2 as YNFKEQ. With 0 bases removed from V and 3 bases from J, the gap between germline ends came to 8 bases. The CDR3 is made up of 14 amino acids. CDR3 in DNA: TGTGCCAGCAGCCAAGATCTGGGGCACTATGGCTACACCTTC. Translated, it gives CASSQDLGHYGYTF.

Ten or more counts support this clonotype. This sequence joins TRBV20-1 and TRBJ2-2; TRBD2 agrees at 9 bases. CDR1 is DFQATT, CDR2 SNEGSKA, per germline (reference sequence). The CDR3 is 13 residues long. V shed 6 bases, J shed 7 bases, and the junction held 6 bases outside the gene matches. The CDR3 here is CSATSGPDGELFF. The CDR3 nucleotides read TGCAGTGCCACTAGCGGGCCGGACGGGGAGCTGTTTTTT.

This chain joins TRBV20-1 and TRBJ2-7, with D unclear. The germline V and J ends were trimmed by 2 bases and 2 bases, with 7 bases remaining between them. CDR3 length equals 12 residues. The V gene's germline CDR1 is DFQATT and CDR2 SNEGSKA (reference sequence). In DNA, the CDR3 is TGCAGTGCTAGATCCCTAACCTACGAGCAGTACTTC. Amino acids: CSARSLTYEQYF.

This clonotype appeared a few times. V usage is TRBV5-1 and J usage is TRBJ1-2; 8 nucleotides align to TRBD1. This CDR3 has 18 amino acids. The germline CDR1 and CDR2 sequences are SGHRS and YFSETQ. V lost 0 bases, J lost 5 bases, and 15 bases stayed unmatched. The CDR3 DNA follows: TGCGCCAGCAGCTTGGTTGCCGGGACAGGCGCCCGGGGGTATGGCTACACCTTC. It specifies CASSLVAGTGARGYGYTF. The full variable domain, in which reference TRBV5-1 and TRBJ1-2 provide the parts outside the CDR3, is KAGVTQTPRYLIKTRGQQVTLSCSPISGHRSVSWYQQTPGQGLQFLFEYFSETQRNKGNFPGRFSGRQFSNSRSEMNVSTLELGDSALYLCASSLVAGTGARGYGYTFGSGTRLTVV.

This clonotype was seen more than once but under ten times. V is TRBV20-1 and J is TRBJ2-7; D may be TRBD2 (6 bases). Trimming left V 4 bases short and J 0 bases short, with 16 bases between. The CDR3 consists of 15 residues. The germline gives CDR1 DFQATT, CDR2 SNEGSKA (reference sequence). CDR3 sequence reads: CSAIGGPFSSYEQYF. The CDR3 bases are TGCAGTGCTATCGGGGGACCCTTTAGCTCCTACGAGCAGTACTTC.

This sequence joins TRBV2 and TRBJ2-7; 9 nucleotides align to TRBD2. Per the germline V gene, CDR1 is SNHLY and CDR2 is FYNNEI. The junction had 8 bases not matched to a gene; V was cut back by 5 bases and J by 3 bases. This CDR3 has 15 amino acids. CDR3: CASSKTSSGNYEQYF. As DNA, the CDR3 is TGTGCCAGCAGTAAAACGTCTAGCGGGAACTACGAGCAGTACTTC.

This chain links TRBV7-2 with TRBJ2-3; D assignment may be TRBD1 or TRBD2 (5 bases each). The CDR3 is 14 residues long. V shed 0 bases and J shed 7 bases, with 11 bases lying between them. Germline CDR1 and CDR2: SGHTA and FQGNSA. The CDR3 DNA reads TGTGCCAGCAGCTTAGCCGGGAAGGGGAATACGCAGTATTTT. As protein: CASSLAGKGNTQYF.

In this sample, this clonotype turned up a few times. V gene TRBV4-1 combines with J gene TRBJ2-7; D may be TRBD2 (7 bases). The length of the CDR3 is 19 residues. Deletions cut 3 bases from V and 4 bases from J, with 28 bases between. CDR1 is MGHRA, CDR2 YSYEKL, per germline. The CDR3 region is CASSQFGGRGAHPRYEQYF. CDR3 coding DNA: TGCGCCAGCAGCCAGTTTGGGGGGAGGGGGGCGCATCCCCGTTACGAGCAGTACTTC.

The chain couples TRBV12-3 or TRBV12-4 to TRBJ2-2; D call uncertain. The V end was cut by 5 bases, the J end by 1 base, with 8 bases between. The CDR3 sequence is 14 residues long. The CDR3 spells CASSQTRNTGELFF. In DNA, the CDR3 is TGTGCCAGCAGTCAGACCCGGAACACCGGGGAGCTGTTTTTT.

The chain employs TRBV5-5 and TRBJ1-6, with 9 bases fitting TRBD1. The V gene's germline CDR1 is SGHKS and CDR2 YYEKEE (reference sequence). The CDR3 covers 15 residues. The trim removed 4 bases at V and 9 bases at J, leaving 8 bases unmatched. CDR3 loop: CASSPWDRDLSPLHF. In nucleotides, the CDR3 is TGTGCCAGCAGCCCGTGGGACAGGGATCTTTCACCCCTCCACTTT.

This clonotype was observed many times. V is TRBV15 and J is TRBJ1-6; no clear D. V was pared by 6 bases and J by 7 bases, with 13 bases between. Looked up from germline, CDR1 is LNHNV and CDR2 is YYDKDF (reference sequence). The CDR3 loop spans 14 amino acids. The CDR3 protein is CATRPYGRNSPLHF. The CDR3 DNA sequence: TGTGCCACCAGACCCTATGGGAGAAATTCACCCCTCCACTTT.

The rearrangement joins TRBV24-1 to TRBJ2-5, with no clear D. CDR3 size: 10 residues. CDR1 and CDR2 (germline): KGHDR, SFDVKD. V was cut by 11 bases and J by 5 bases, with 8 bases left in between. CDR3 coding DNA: TGTGCCAACAAGCATGAGACCCAGTACTTC. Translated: CANKHETQYF.

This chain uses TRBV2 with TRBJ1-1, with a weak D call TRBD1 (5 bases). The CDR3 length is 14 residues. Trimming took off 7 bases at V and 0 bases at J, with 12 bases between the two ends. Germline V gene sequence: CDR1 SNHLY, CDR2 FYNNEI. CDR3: CASMGDGMNTEAFF. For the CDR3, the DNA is TGTGCCAGCATGGGGGACGGAATGAACACTGAAGCTTTCTTT.

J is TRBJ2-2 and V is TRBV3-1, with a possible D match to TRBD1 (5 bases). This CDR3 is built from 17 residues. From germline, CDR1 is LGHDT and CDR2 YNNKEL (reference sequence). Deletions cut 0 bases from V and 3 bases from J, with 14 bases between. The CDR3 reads CASSQDLGRVDTGELFF. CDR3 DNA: TGTGCCAGCAGCCAAGATTTAGGCAGGGTGGACACCGGGGAGCTGTTTTTT. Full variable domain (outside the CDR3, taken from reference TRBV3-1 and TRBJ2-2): DTAVSQTPKYLVTQMGNDKSIKCEQNLGHDTMYWYKQDSKKFLKIMFSYNNKELIINETVPNRFSPKSPDKAHLNLHINSLELGDSAVYFCASSQDLGRVDTGELFFGEGSRLTVL.

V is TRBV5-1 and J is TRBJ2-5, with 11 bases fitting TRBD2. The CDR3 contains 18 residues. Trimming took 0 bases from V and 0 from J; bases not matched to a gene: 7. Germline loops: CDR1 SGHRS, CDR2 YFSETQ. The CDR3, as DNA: TGCGCCAGCAGCTTGGGGTCCCTAGCGGGGGGATACCAAGAGACCCAGTACTTC. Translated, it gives CASSLGSLAGGYQETQYF.

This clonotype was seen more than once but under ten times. CDR3 sequence: CSAQSQYTEAFF. The CDR3 nucleotides are TGCAGCGCACAATCCCAGTACACTGAAGCTTTCTTT. The chain employs TRBV29-1 and TRBJ1-1; D is unresolved. CDR1 is SQVTM and CDR2 is ANQGSEA in the germline V gene. The CDR3 loop spans 12 amino acids. The V end was cut by 7 bases, the J end by 3 bases, with 12 bases between.

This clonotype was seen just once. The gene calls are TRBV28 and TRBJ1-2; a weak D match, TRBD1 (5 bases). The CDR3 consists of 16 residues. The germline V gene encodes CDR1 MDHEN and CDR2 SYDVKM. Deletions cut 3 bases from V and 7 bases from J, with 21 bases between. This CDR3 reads CASSFFGRGGDSGYTF. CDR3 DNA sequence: TGTGCCAGCAGTTTTTTTGGACGAGGAGGGGATAGTGGCTACACCTTC.

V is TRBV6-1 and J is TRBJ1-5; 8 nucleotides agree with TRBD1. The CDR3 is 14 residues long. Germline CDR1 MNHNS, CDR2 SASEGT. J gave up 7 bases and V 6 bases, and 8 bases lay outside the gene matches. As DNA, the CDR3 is TGTGCCAGCAGAGTCAGGGGGCGCGGGCAGCCCCAGCATTTT. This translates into CASRVRGRGQPQHF.

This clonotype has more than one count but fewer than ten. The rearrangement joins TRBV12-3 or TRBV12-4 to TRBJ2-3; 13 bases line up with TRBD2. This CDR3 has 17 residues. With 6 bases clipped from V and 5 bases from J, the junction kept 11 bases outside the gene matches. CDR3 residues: CASRPTSGGAVIDTQYF. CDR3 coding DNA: TGTGCCAGCAGGCCCACTAGCGGGGGGGCGGTAATAGATACGCAGTATTTT.